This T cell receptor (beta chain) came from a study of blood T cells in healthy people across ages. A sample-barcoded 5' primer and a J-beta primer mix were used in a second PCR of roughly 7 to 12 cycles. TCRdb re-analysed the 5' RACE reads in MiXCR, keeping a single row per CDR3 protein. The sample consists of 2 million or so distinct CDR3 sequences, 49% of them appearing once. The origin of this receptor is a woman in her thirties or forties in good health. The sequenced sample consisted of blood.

CDR3 region: CASLILGDMNTEAFF. The CDR3 DNA reads as TGTGCCAGCCTAATCCTTGGAGACATGAACACTGAAGCTTTCTTT. The rearrangement links TRBV28 to TRBJ1-1; D is unclear. Germline values: CDR1 MDHEN, CDR2 SYDVKM. Trimming left V 8 bases short and J 0 bases short, with 16 bases between. The CDR3 runs 15 residues.